This T cell receptor beta chain originates from a study of identical twins. Findings of the study overall: Compared with models, monozygotic twins showed more out-of-frame TCR alpha sharing.

All of the donors were Caucasians in good health. A single record per CDR3 protein comes from TCRdb applying MiXCR to the 5' RACE reads. The sample records a few hundred thousand distinct CDR3 sequences, about 18% being singletons. This clonotype has at least ten counts. The antigen remains unidentified. Per germline, CDR1 MNHEY and CDR2 SVGEGT. The length of the CDR3 is 14 residues. V was pared by 6 bases and J by 6 bases, with 15 bases between. Sequenced: naive T cells sorted from blood. This chain uses TRBV6-2 or TRBV6-3 with TRBJ1-5, with D possibly matching TRBD1 (5 bases). The source is a man aged 50 or older in good health. As DNA, the CDR3 is TGTGCCAGCAGCCCCGGGGGGATAGGTCAGCCCCAGCATTTT. The encoded protein is CASSPGGIGQPQHF.